These 14 T cell receptor beta chains were all obtained from the same sample, sequenced in a study of shared clonotypes between healthy human individuals. Measured with immunoSEQ multiplex PCR; TCRdb has only the in-frame clones, and not every one. Seen here are hundreds of thousands of clones, 76% observed once, and the top ten hold roughly 13%. Sequencing was carried out using PBMCs. Receptors originate from a woman aged 40 to 50 in good health. Some clones in this sample may be carry-over from other donors' samples.

The V and J genes are TRBV9 and TRBJ2-2; TRBD2 agrees at 14 bases. The ends lost 4 bases at V and 6 bases at J; junction bases unmatched: 5. There are 16 residues in the CDR3. Germline V gives CDR1 SGDLS, CDR2 YYNGEE. The CDR3 reads CASSFGLAGGAGELFF. The CDR3 DNA sequence: TGTGCCAGCAGCTTTGGACTAGCGGGAGGTGCCGGGGAGCTGTTTTTT.

To note about this clone: With a far larger clone one base away, a read error is the likely cause. Other DNA sequences in this sample translate to the same CDR3. J is TRBJ2-5 and V is TRBV5-8; 7 bases line up with TRBD1. Losses at the gene ends were 4 bases for V and 5 bases for J; bases not matched to a gene: 8. The CDR3 runs 14 residues. The germline CDR1 and CDR2 sequences are SGHTS and YDEGEE. The CDR3 DNA follows: TGTGCCAGCAGCCAGGGACAGATCCAGGAGACCCAGTACTTC. Encoded protein: CASSQGQIQETQYF.

The genes are TRBV28 and TRBJ2-1; 8 nucleotides align to TRBD2. The CDR3 length is 15 residues. With 5 bases clipped from V and 3 bases from J, the junction kept 6 bases outside the gene matches. Looked up from germline, CDR1 is MDHEN and CDR2 is SYDVKM. CDR3 amino acids: CASSATSGDYNEQFF. The DNA of the CDR3 is TGTGCCAGCAGTGCCACTAGCGGAGACTACAATGAGCAGTTCTTC.

This chain links TRBV30 with TRBJ2-5, with 8 bases aligning to TRBD2. Germline lookup yields CDR1 GTSNPN and CDR2 SVGIG (reference sequence). The J segment lost 7 bases and the V segment lost 0 bases, leaving 10 bases of the junction unmatched. This CDR3 comprises 15 residues. In DNA, the CDR3 is TGTGCCTGGAGTGTACGGGGGGGCCTGACCAGGACCCAGTACTTC. Translated: CAWSVRGGLTRTQYF.

Of note for this clone: A far larger clone lies a single base away; this is likely a read error. The J gene is TRBJ2-7, the V gene TRBV6-1; 9 nucleotides match TRBD1. This CDR3 contains 14 residues. V lost 8 bases to trimming and J lost 3 bases; unmatched junction nucleotides: 8. Germline V lookup: CDR1 MNHNS, CDR2 SASEGT. The CDR3 reads CASGPTGGLYEQYF. As DNA, the CDR3 is TGTGCCAGCGGTCCGACAGGGGGGCTCTACGAGCAGTACTTC.

V is TRBV15 and J is TRBJ2-1, with 7 nucleotides matching TRBD1. Germline V lookup: CDR1 LNHNV, CDR2 YYDKDF (reference sequence). This CDR3 has 14 residues. The trim removed 4 bases at V and 2 bases at J, leaving 2 bases unmatched. The DNA for the CDR3 is TGTGCCACCAGCACAGGGACAGCCTACAATGAGCAGTTCTTC. As protein: CATSTGTAYNEQFF.

This clone was seen once. V usage is TRBV5-1 and J usage is TRBJ2-7; TRBD2 matches 9 bases. V lost 2 bases to trimming and J lost 2 bases; unmatched junction nucleotides: 5. The germline V gene has CDR1 SGHRS and CDR2 YFSETQ. This CDR3 is 15 amino acids long. The CDR3 reads CASSFTGLATYEQYF. The CDR3 DNA is TGCGCCAGCAGCTTTACGGGACTAGCCACCTACGAGCAGTACTTC.

At least ten counts were recorded for this clone. The rearrangement uses TRBV29-1 and TRBJ2-3, with a tentative D call TRBD2 (6 bases). The CDR3 covers 13 residues. V dropped 4 bases and J dropped 1 base, with 9 bases sitting between them. The germline gives CDR1 SQVTM, CDR2 ANQGSEA. This CDR3 reads CSVGWGGTDTQYF. The CDR3 DNA follows: TGCAGCGTTGGATGGGGGGGCACAGATACGCAGTATTTT.

The genes are TRBV4-2 and TRBJ2-2, with 7 bases identical to TRBD2. There are 16 residues in the CDR3. Germline trimming cut 0 bases from V and 7 bases from J; bases unmatched to any gene: 8. Germline loops: CDR1 LGHNA, CDR2 YNFKEQ. CDR3 nucleotide sequence: TGTGCCAGCAGCCAAGATACGGCGGGAGTCGACGGGGAGCTGTTTTTT. It yields the protein CASSQDTAGVDGELFF.

The chain carries TRBV6-1 and TRBJ2-7, with D perhaps given as TRBD1 or TRBD2 (7 bases each). CDR1 is MNHNS, CDR2 SASEGT, per germline. V was pared by 7 bases and J by 5 bases, with 12 bases between. The CDR3 covers 12 residues. The chain's CDR3 is CASNRGGNEQYF. The CDR3 DNA reads TGTGCCAGCAACAGGGGAGGGAACGAGCAGTACTTC.

This clone appeared a single time. This rearrangement joins TRBV19 to TRBJ1-5, with D perhaps TRBD1 (5 bases). Trimming cost V 5 bases and J 1 base, with 12 bases left between them. The CDR3 runs to 15 residues. CDR1 and CDR2 (germline): LNHDA, SQIVND (reference sequence). Here the CDR3 reads CASSDPGRSNQPQHF. CDR3 coding DNA: TGTGCCAGTAGTGACCCGGGACGGAGCAATCAGCCCCAGCATTTT. Combining the CDR3 with reference TRBV19 and TRBJ1-5 gives the whole variable domain DGGITQSPKYLFRKEGQNVTLSCEQNLNHDAMYWYRQDPGQGLRLIYYSQIVNDFQKGDIAEGYSVSREKKESFPLTVTSAQKNPTAFYLCASSDPGRSNQPQHFGDGTRLSIL.

This clone was recorded only once. A much larger clone lies a single base off, so this may be a read error. The chain joins TRBV7-2 to TRBJ2-2, with D hard to call. Trimming shortened V by 1 base and J by 4 bases, and 4 bases separated the two germline ends. The CDR3 is 13 residues long. Germline CDR1 SGHTA, CDR2 FQGNSA. CDR3 sequence: CASSLVRTGELFF. The DNA for the CDR3 is TGTGCCAGCAGCTTAGTACGCACCGGGGAGCTGTTTTTT. Variable domain in full (rest from reference TRBV7-2 and TRBJ2-2): GAGVSQSPSNKVTEKGKDVELRCDPISGHTALYWYRQSLGQGLEFLIYFQGNSAPDKSGLPSDRFSAERTGGSVSTLTIQRTQQEDSAVYLCASSLVRTGELFFGEGSRLTVL.

The chain joins TRBV6-5 to TRBJ2-1; TRBD2 might be the D (5 bases). The CDR3 extends over 15 amino acids. V was shortened by 7 bases and J by 3 bases, with 16 bases between the two germline ends. Per the germline V gene, CDR1 is MNHEY and CDR2 is SVGAGI. The CDR3 bases are TGTGCCAGCACCATCAGCGGAGCCCACTACAATGAGCAGTTCTTC. Protein product: CASTISGAHYNEQFF.

This rearrangement joins TRBV27 to TRBJ2-3; 7 nucleotides match TRBD2. Looked up from germline, CDR1 is MNHEY and CDR2 is SMNVEV (reference sequence). Trimming took 10 bases from V and 4 from J; bases not matched to a gene: 11. The CDR3 covers 14 residues. The CDR3 loop is CATRPGGSPDTQYF. The CDR3 DNA sequence: TGTGCCACTCGCCCGGGGGGATCTCCAGATACGCAGTATTTT.